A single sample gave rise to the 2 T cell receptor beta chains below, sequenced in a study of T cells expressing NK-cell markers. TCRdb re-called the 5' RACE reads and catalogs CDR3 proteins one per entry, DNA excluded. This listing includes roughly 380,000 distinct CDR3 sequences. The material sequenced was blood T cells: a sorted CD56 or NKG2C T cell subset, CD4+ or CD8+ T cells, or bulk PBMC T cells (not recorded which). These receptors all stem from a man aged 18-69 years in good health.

The CDR3 here is CASTLEFSVDNSPLHF. The chain links TRBV2 to TRBJ1-6. The CDR3 loop spans 16 amino acids. The germline V gene has CDR1 SNHLY and CDR2 FYNNEI.

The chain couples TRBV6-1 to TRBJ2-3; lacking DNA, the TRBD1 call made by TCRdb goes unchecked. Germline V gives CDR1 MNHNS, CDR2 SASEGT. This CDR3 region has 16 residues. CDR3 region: CASSPRGRRYTDTQYF.